Reported below is one T cell receptor beta chain. This CDR3 spans 15 amino acids. Germline values: CDR1 MGHRA, CDR2 YSYEKL. V was clipped by 4 bases and J by 0 bases, with 12 bases between them. Combining a sample-barcoded 5' primer with a J-beta primer mix, a second PCR ran for about 7 to 12 cycles. From the 5' RACE reads, TCRdb called clonotypes with MiXCR, one entry per CDR3 protein. There are 1.5 million to 2 million distinct CDR3 sequences in the sample; roughly 30% occur only once, and approximately 7.7% lies in the top ten. This record belongs to a study of blood T cells in healthy people across ages. Background on the study: Capture via template switching afforded approximately one barcoded beta molecule per two T cells.

No fewer than 6 micrograms of total RNA were isolated from every sample. The TCR was taken from a woman younger than 45 in good health. The chain carries TRBV4-1 and TRBJ1-1; D gene uncertain. Sequences were obtained from blood. CDR3 sequence (DNA): TGCGCCAGCAGCCCCCGCGGGATTTTGAACACTGAAGCTTTCTTT. Protein sequence: CASSPRGILNTEAFF.